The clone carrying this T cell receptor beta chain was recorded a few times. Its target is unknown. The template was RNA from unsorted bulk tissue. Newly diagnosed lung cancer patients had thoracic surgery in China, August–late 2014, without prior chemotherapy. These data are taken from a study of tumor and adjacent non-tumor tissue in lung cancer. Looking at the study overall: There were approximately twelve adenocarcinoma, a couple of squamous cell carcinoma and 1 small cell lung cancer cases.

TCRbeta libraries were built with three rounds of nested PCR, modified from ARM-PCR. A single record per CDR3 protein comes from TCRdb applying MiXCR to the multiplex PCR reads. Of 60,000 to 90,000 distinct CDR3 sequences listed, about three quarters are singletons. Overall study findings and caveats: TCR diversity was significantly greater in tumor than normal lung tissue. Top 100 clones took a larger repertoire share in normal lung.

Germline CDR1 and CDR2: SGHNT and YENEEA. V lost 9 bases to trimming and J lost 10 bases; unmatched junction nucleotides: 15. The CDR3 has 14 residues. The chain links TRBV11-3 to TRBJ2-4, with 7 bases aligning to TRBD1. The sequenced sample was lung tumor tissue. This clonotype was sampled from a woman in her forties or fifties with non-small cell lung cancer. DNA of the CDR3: TGTGCCAGTAGGTCAACAGGGGAAGGGGGAATTCAGTACTTC. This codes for CASRSTGEGGIQYF.